This entry lists 20 T cell receptor beta chains sequenced from one sample in a study of OX40 agonist ivuxolimab in advanced cancers. TCRdb's copy holds only in-frame clones and misses some; the assay was immunoSEQ multiplex PCR. The profile shows tens of thousands of clones, approximately 80% of them singletons. The sample consisted of CD4+ or CD8+ T cells sorted from blood, taken in a trial of the OX40 agonist ivuxolimab. The source of these receptors is an adult with an advanced solid tumor such as melanoma, head and neck, liver or kidney cancer.

The V and J genes are TRBV6-1 and TRBJ1-2; D is unresolved. Per the germline V gene, CDR1 is MNHNS and CDR2 is SASEGT. Trimming took 5 bases from V and 4 from J, leaving 8 bases between them. The CDR3 covers 12 residues. The CDR3 spells CASSPLGYGYTF. CDR3 nucleotides: TGTGCCAGCAGTCCTTTGGGCTATGGCTACACCTTC.

This clone was seen a handful of times. V and J are TRBV11-1 and TRBJ2-3, with 7 bases that match TRBD1. Unmatched junction bases numbered 7, after V lost 7 bases and J lost 0 bases. In germline, CDR1 is SGHAT, CDR2 FQDESV (reference sequence). CDR3 length: 15 residues. The CDR3 protein is CASTDRGQSTDTQYF. Written as DNA, the CDR3 is TGTGCCAGCACCGATCGGGGACAGAGCACAGATACGCAGTATTTT.

V and J are TRBV9 and TRBJ1-2; D call uncertain. Trimming cost V 0 bases and J 5 bases, with 2 bases left between them. CDR3 length: 11 residues. From germline, CDR1 is SGDLS and CDR2 YYNGEE. As DNA, the CDR3 is TGTGCCAGCAGCGTAGGGTATGGCTACACCTTC. Its translation is CASSVGYGYTF.

This chain uses TRBV28 with TRBJ2-7; 8 bases match TRBD2. The CDR3 extends over 16 amino acids. V shed 4 bases and J 1 base; nucleotides not matched to a gene: 9. CDR1 and CDR2 from the germline V gene are MDHEN and SYDVKM. This chain's CDR3 is CASSSPPQRGSYEQYF. In nucleotides, the CDR3 is TGTGCCAGCAGTTCCCCCCCCCAGCGGGGGTCCTACGAGCAGTACTTC.

Relative to its sample, this clone is medium-sized. Germline and junction disagree at one end, which may indicate a read error. This rearrangement joins TRBV7-7 to TRBJ2-1; weak D call: TRBD1 (6 bases). Germline lookup yields CDR1 SSHAT and CDR2 FNYEAQ (reference sequence). The CDR3 is 14 residues long. The DNA for the CDR3 is TGTGCTAGCAGCTTAGGTAATGGGGGCACTGAGCAGTTCTTC. Amino acids: CASSLGNGGTEQFF.

This clone was detected once. The rearrangement links TRBV11-3 to TRBJ2-1; no definite D call. Germline CDR1 reads SGHNT; CDR2 reads YENEEA. This CDR3 is 15 amino acids long. Trimming pared 2 bases from V and 7 bases from J, leaving 15 bases between. CDR3 coding DNA: TGTGCCAGCAGCTTAAGTCTCGTTAGAGAGAATGAGCAGTTCTTC. This sequence encodes CASSLSLVRENEQFF.

This clone was observed once. This chain uses TRBV6-1 with TRBJ2-5; no clear D. With 1 base removed from V and 4 bases from J, the gap between germline ends came to 1 base. This CDR3 region has 11 residues. The V gene's germline CDR1 is MNHNS and CDR2 SASEGT. DNA of the CDR3: TGTGCCAGCAGTGAAGGAGAGACCCAGTACTTC. As protein: CASSEGETQYF.

The chain uses TRBV27 and TRBJ2-1, with 8 positions matching TRBD1. Germline assignment: CDR1 MNHEY and CDR2 SMNVEV (reference sequence). Unmatched junction bases numbered 2, after V lost 4 bases and J lost 3 bases. CDR3 length: 14 amino acids. The CDR3 nucleotides read TGTGCCAGCAGTTCTGGGACAGGCTACAATGAGCAGTTCTTC. This sequence encodes CASSSGTGYNEQFF.

This clone was observed a few times. V and J are TRBV11-3 and TRBJ1-1, with no clear D. V lost 3 bases and J 0 bases, leaving 5 bases between the germline ends. Germline assignment: CDR1 SGHNT and CDR2 YENEEA. This CDR3 comprises 13 residues. The CDR3 region has the DNA TGTGCCAGCAGCTTGTCTTTGAACACTGAAGCTTTCTTT. It specifies CASSLSLNTEAFF.

The chain recombines TRBV18 with TRBJ1-1, with D unclear. The CDR3 length is 14 residues. V dropped 1 base and J dropped 2 bases, with 8 bases sitting between them. The germline gives CDR1 KGHSH, CDR2 LQKENI. The CDR3, as DNA: TGTGCCAGCTCACCACTTGAGGGAAACACTGAAGCTTTCTTT. Protein: CASSPLEGNTEAFF.

This chain connects TRBV5-1 to TRBJ2-5, with D possibly being TRBD1 or TRBD2 (5 bases each). Germline CDR1 is SGHRS and CDR2 is YFSETQ. Trimming shortened V by 9 bases and J by 4 bases, and 22 bases separated the two germline ends. The CDR3 sequence is 15 residues long. Here the CDR3 reads CATGASGVLSETQYF. Here the CDR3 DNA reads TGCGCCACCGGGGCGTCCGGGGTGTTATCAGAGACCCAGTACTTC.

Regarding this clone: A junction boundary mismatches the germline segment, possibly from a read error. The chain uses TRBV7-7 and TRBJ2-2; D is unclear. Germline V lookup: CDR1 SSHAT, CDR2 FNYEAQ (reference sequence). The CDR3 length is 12 residues. Written as DNA, the CDR3 is TGTGCTAGCAGCTTAGCTTTCGGGGAGCTGTTTTTT. Amino acid sequence: CASSLAFGELFF.

This chain connects TRBV14 to TRBJ2-5; 8 bases agree with TRBD1. The CDR3 covers 18 residues. V shed 2 bases and J 4 bases; nucleotides not matched to a gene: 15. Germline V gives CDR1 SGHDN, CDR2 FVKESK. The CDR3 protein is CASSQSLRTGFLAETQYF. The CDR3 DNA is TGTGCCAGCAGCCAAAGTCTCCGGACAGGGTTCCTGGCAGAGACCCAGTACTTC.

V gene TRBV28 combines with J gene TRBJ1-1, with D perhaps matching TRBD1 (5 bases). Trimming pared 9 bases from V and 0 bases from J, leaving 23 bases between. The CDR3 spans 17 residues. CDR1 MDHEN and CDR2 SYDVKM come from the germline V gene. DNA of the CDR3: TGTGCCAGGACCCGGGGGGATCGGGAAAGCATGAACACTGAAGCTTTCTTT. Translating gives CARTRGDRESMNTEAFF.

J is TRBJ2-7 and V is TRBV28; D ambiguous. The germline gives CDR1 MDHEN, CDR2 SYDVKM. There are 16 residues in the CDR3. The V and J ends lost 6 bases and 2 bases respectively, with 20 bases between them. Here the CDR3 DNA reads TGTGCCAGCAGCCCCGCCGGGTACAACTTAACCTACGAGCAGTACTTC. This translates into CASSPAGYNLTYEQYF.

This chain links TRBV30 with TRBJ2-1; 10 positions match TRBD2. J gave up 11 bases and V 5 bases, and 12 bases lay outside the gene matches. Germline V gene lookup returns CDR1 GTSNPN and CDR2 SVGIG (reference sequence). The CDR3 consists of 14 residues. DNA for the CDR3: TGTGCCTGGTCTATGGGGACTAGCGCAGAAAAGCAGTTCTTC. This translates into CAWSMGTSAEKQFF.

V gene TRBV29-1 combines with J gene TRBJ1-3, with 10 bases aligning to TRBD1. J gave up 2 bases and V 6 bases, and 1 base lay outside the gene matches. CDR1 SQVTM and CDR2 ANQGSEA come from the germline V gene. The CDR3 contains 13 residues. The CDR3 sequence: CSVGTGAGNTIYF. Here the CDR3 DNA reads TGCAGCGTAGGGACAGGGGCTGGAAACACCATATATTTT.

The CDR3 DNA is TGTGCCAGCAGTTACTTGTCCAGGGATGGAGAGACCCAGTACTTC. Residues: CASSYLSRDGETQYF. J is TRBJ2-5 and V is TRBV6-5, with D perhaps matching TRBD1 (5 bases). CDR1 is MNHEY and CDR2 is SVGAGI in the germline V gene. V was pared by 1 base and J by 4 bases, with 13 bases between. CDR3 size: 15 residues.

The rearrangement uses TRBV9 and TRBJ2-7, with D possibly matching TRBD1 (5 bases). The CDR3 is 14 residues long. Germline loops: CDR1 SGDLS, CDR2 YYNGEE. V was clipped by 0 bases and J by 3 bases, with 10 bases between them. This CDR3 is CASSVAGQGYEQYF. DNA for the CDR3: TGTGCCAGCAGCGTAGCTGGGCAGGGCTACGAGCAGTACTTC.

The genes are TRBV11-3 and TRBJ1-6; D not certain. CDR1 and CDR2 from the germline V gene are SGHNT and YENEEA. Trimming stripped 1 base from V and 10 bases from J, with 14 bases between. The CDR3 contains 15 residues. The CDR3 protein is CASSLARLKKSPLHF. DNA of the CDR3: TGTGCCAGCAGCTTAGCCCGGCTTAAGAAATCACCCCTCCACTTT.